This T cell receptor beta chain was recovered during a study of regulatory T cells in long-lasting Graves disease. The CDR3 totals 13 residues. In germline, CDR1 is MGHRA, CDR2 YSYEKL. Trimming took off 1 base at V and 8 bases at J, with 9 bases between the two ends. Arm-PCR with iRepertoire HTBI primers amplified the CDR3 regions for these TCR beta libraries. A single record per CDR3 protein comes from TCRdb applying MiXCR to the multiplex PCR reads. The sample lists fewer than 450,000 distinct CDR3 sequences, over 12% seen once, with about 7.8% in the top ten. The time point: newly diagnosed GD, antithyroid drugs for less than 3 months. Extracted RNA from PBMCs served as the source of the TCR library. The data also belong to a second study, concerning T cells in Graves' hyperthyroidism and ophthalmopathy. That work contributes: First-round RT-PCR of the TCR CDR3 relied on the HTBI primer set.

The chain joins TRBV4-1 to TRBJ2-1, with a possible D match to TRBD2 (5 bases). The TCR comes from a woman in her thirties or forties with Graves disease. The sequences come from peripheral blood mononuclear cells (PBMCs), collected at new diagnosis, from a patient treated with antithyroid drugs. CDR3 sequence (DNA): TGCGCCAGCAGCCAAGTGCAAGCGGATGAGCAGTTCTTC. As protein: CASSQVQADEQFF.